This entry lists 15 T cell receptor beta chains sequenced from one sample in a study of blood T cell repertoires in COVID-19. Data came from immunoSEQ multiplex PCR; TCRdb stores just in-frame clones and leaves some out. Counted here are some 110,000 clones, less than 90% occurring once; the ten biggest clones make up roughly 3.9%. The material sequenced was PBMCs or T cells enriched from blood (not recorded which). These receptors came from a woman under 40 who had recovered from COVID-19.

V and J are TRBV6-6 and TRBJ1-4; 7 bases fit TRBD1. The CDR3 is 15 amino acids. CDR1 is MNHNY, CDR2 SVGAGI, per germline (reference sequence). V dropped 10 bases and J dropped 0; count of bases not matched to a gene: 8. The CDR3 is CATQNTGATNEKLFF. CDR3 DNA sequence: TGTGCCACCCAAAATACAGGGGCAACTAATGAAAAACTGTTTTTT.

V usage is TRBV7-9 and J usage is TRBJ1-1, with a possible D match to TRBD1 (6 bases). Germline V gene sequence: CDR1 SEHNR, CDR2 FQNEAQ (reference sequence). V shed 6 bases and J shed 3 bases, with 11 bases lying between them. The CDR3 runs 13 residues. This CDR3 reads CASRTQGYTEAFF. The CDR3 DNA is TGTGCCAGCAGAACACAGGGATACACTGAAGCTTTCTTT.

The CDR3 region has the DNA TGTGCCAGCAGTTTGCTCCCCATGGGAGGCACAGATACGCAGTATTTT. Translated, it gives CASSLLPMGGTDTQYF. This chain links TRBV27 with TRBJ2-3; D may be TRBD2 (5 bases). The V gene's germline CDR1 is MNHEY and CDR2 SMNVEV (reference sequence). Trimming cost V 3 bases and J 1 base, with 14 bases left between them. The CDR3 sequence is 16 residues long.

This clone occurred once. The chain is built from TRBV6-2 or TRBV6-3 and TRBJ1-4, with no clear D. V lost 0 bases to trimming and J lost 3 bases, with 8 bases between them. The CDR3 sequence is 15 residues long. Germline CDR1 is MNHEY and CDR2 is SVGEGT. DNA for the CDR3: TGTGCCAGCAGTTACTCGATCGGGGCTAATGAAAAACTGTTTTTT. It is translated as CASSYSIGANEKLFF.

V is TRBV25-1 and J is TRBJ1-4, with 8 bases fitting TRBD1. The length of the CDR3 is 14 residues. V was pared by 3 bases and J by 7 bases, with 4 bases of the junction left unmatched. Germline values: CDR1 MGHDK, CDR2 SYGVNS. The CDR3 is CASSERQGIEKLFF. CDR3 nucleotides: TGTGCCAGCAGTGAGAGACAGGGGATTGAAAAACTGTTTTTT.

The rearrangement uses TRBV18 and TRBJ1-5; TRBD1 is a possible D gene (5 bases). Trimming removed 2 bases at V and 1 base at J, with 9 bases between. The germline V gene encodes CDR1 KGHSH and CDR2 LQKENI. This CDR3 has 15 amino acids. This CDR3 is CASSPGRGSNQPQHF. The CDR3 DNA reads TGTGCCAGCTCACCAGGTAGGGGAAGCAATCAGCCCCAGCATTTT. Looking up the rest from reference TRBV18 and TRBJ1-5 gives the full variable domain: NAGVMQNPRHLVRRRGQEARLRCSPMKGHSHVYWYRQLPEEGLKFMVYLQKENIIDESGMPKERFSAEFPKEGPSILRIQQVVRGDSAAYFCASSPGRGSNQPQHFGDGTRLSIL.

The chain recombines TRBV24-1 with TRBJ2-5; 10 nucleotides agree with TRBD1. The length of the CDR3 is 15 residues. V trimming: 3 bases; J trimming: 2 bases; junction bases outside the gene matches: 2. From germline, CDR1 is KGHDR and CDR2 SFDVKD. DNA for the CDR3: TGTGCCACCAGTGATCGGGACAGGGGTCAAGAGACCCAGTACTTC. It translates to CATSDRDRGQETQYF.

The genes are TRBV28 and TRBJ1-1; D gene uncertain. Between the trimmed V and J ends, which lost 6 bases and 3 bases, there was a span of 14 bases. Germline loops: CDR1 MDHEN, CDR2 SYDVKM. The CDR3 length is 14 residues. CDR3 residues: CASRDGGRYTEAFF. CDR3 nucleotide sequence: TGTGCCAGCAGGGACGGAGGTCGTTACACTGAAGCTTTCTTT.

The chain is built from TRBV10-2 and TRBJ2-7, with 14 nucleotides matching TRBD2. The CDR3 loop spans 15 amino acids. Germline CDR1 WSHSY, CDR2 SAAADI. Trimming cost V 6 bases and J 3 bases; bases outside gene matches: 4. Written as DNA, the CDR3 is TGCGCCAGCAGCGGGACTAGCGGGAGCCGCTACGAGCAGTACTTC. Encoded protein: CASSGTSGSRYEQYF.

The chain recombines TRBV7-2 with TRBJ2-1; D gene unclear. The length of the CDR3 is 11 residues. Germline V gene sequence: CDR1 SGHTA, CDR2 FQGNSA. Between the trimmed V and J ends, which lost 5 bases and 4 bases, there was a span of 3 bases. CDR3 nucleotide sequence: TGTGCCAGCAGCGTATACAATGAGCAGTTCTTC. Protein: CASSVYNEQFF.

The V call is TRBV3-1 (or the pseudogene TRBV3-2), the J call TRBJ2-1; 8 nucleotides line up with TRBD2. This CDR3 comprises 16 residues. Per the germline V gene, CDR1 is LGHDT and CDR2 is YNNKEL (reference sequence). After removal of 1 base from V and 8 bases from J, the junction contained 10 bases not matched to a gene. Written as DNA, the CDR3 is TGTGCCAGCAGCCAAGGGAGGATAGCGGGAACGGATGAGCAGTTCTTC. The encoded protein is CASSQGRIAGTDEQFF.

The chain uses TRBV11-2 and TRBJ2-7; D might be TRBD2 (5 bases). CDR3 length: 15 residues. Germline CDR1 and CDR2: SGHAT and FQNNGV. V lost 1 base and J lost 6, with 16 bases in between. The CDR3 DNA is TGTGCCAGCAGCTTAGCGGGAAGCTCTTACGGCGAGCAGTACTTC. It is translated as CASSLAGSSYGEQYF.

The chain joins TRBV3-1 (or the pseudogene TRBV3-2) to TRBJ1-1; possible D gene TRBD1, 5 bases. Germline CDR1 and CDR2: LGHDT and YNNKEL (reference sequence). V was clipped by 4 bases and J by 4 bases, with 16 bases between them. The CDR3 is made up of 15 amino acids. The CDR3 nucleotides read TGTGCCAGCAGCCGAAGAACGGGGGGAGGCACTGAAGCTTTCTTT. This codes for CASSRRTGGGTEAFF.

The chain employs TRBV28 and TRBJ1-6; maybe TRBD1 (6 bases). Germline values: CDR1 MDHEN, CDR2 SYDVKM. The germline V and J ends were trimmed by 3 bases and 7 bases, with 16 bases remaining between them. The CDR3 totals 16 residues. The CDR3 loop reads CASSFRGRGINSPLHF. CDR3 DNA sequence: TGTGCCAGCAGTTTCAGAGGGAGGGGGATCAATTCACCCCTCCACTTT.

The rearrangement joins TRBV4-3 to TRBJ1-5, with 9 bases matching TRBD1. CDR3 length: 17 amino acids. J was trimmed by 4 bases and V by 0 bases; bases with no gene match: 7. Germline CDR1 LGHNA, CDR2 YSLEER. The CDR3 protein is CASSQDRTGEGNQPQHF. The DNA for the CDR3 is TGCGCCAGCAGCCAAGACCGGACAGGGGAGGGGAATCAGCCCCAGCATTTT.